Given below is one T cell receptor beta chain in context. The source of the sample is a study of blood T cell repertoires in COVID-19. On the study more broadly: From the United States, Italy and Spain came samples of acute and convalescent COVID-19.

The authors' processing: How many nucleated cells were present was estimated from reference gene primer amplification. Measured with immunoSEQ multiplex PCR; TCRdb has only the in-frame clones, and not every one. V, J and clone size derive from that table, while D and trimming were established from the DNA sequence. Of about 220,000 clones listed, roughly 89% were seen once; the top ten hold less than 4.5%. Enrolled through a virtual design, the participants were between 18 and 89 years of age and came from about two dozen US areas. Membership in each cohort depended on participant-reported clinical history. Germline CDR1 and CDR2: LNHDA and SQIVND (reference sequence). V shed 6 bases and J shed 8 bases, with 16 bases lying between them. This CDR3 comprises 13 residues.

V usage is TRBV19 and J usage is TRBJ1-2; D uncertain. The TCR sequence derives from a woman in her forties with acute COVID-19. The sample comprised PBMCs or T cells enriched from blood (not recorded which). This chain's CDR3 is CASSAPTVGGYTF. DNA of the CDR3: TGTGCCAGTAGCGCCCCGACTGTTGGGGGCTACACCTTC.